The entry that follows covers one T cell receptor (beta chain) sequence. This sample stems from a study of OX40 agonist ivuxolimab in advanced cancers. Study-wide context: Partial responses were observed in three patients, of whom one had hepatocellular carcinoma and two had cutaneous melanoma.

TCRdb's copy holds only in-frame clones and misses some; the assay was immunoSEQ multiplex PCR. The sample shows 10,000 to 15,000 clones, 80% of them seen only once. V was pared by 6 bases and J by 3 bases, with 17 bases between. The germline gives CDR1 MNHEY, CDR2 SVGAGI. The CDR3 runs 15 residues. The starting material was CD4+ or CD8+ T cells sorted from blood, obtained in a trial of the OX40 agonist ivuxolimab. The genes are TRBV6-5 and TRBJ1-2, with D unclear. The TCR comes from an adult with an advanced solid tumor such as melanoma, head and neck, liver or kidney cancer. CDR3 nucleotides: TGTGCCAGCAGCGATTTGACAAGGGTGGACTATGGCTACACCTTC. Translating it yields CASSDLTRVDYGYTF.